The 9 T cell receptor beta chains below were found in one sample sequenced in a study of identical twins. TCRdb reanalysed the 5' RACE reads using MiXCR and keeps one entry per CDR3 protein. The sample holds roughly 720,000 distinct CDR3 sequences, 15% to 20% seen once. These records were also assigned to another study, of T cells expressing NK-cell markers.

Sequencing was performed on PBMCs. The source of these receptors is a young woman in good health.

The chain links TRBV6-1 to TRBJ2-7; TRBD2 matches at 7 bases. Trimming took 8 bases from V and 4 from J; bases not matched to a gene: 11. CDR1 and CDR2 from the germline V gene are MNHNS and SASEGT. The CDR3 runs 14 residues. In DNA, the CDR3 is TGTGCCAGCCTCCCGGCAGCGGGATTGTACGAGCAGTACTTC. Amino acids: CASLPAAGLYEQYF.

The J gene is TRBJ1-2, the V gene TRBV10-3; TRBD1 might be the D (6 bases). V was pared by 3 bases and J by 13 bases, with 15 bases between. CDR1 and CDR2 from the germline V gene are ENHRY and SYGVKD. The CDR3 has 12 residues. The CDR3: CAISDSGAGSTF. The CDR3 nucleotides are TGTGCCATCAGTGATTCAGGGGCGGGATCCACCTTC.

The chain carries TRBV10-3 and TRBJ1-2; a weak D match, TRBD1 (6 bases). CDR1 ENHRY and CDR2 SYGVKD come from the germline V gene. The CDR3 extends over 12 amino acids. V lost 9 bases and J 6 bases, leaving 14 bases between the germline ends. CDR3 sequence (DNA): TGTGCCATTACAGGGAGAGTCAATGGCTACACCTTC. Amino acid sequence: CAITGRVNGYTF.

In its sample, this clonotype was seen a few times. The gene calls are TRBV7-2 and TRBJ2-1; 7 positions match TRBD2. This CDR3 is built from 16 residues. The germline CDR1 and CDR2 sequences are SGHTA and FQGNSA. J lost 7 bases, V lost 2 bases, and 11 bases had no gene match. The CDR3: CASSLNYIGTTNEQFF. As DNA, the CDR3 is TGTGCCAGCAGCTTAAACTATATTGGGACTACGAATGAGCAGTTCTTC.

This clonotype was detected only a few times. J is TRBJ2-2 and V is TRBV5-1; 9 bases are a match to TRBD2. V was pared by 2 bases and J by 5 bases, with 4 bases of the junction left unmatched. CDR1 is SGHRS and CDR2 is YFSETQ in the germline V gene. This CDR3 is built from 15 residues. CDR3 amino acids: CASSFGGRATGELFF. Written as DNA, the CDR3 is TGCGCCAGCAGCTTCGGCGGGAGGGCAACCGGGGAGCTGTTTTTT.

This clonotype was picked up a small number of times. The genes are TRBV9 and TRBJ2-6; tentative D call: TRBD1 (6 bases). Germline CDR1 and CDR2: SGDLS and YYNGEE. The CDR3 extends over 16 amino acids. Trimming pared 5 bases from V and 1 base from J, leaving 13 bases between. The CDR3 DNA is TGTGCCAGCAGAGATACAGGGATGTCTGGGGCCAACGTCCTGACTTTC. It encodes CASRDTGMSGANVLTF.

At least ten counts were recorded for this clonotype. The chain recombines TRBV29-1 with TRBJ2-3; 8 bases align to TRBD1. The CDR3 covers 18 residues. Losses at the gene ends were 7 bases for V and 3 bases for J; bases not matched to a gene: 21. CDR1 and CDR2 (germline): SQVTM, ANQGSEA. CDR3 in amino acids: CSAIIRGQRTGGTDTQYF. In DNA, the CDR3 is TGCAGCGCAATAATTCGGGGACAGCGTACAGGGGGTACAGATACGCAGTATTTT.

This clonotype was observed at least ten times. This chain joins TRBV7-2 and TRBJ2-2, with 11 bases aligning to TRBD2. The CDR3 sequence is 16 residues long. Germline V CDR1 and CDR2: SGHTA, FQGNSA. Losses at the gene ends were 5 bases for V and 6 bases for J; bases not matched to a gene: 8. CDR3 DNA sequence: TGTGCCAGCAGCCCCCTGACTAGCGGGACCTCCGGGGAGCTGTTTTTT. Translated: CASSPLTSGTSGELFF.

This clonotype has ten or more counts. V and J are TRBV12-3 or TRBV12-4 and TRBJ1-4, with TRBD1 identical over 9 bases. V lost 7 bases, J lost 8 bases, and 8 bases stayed unmatched. The length of the CDR3 is 14 residues. This CDR3 reads CASTLTGTGEKLFF. Written as DNA, the CDR3 is TGTGCCAGCACCCTTACCGGGACAGGGGAAAAACTGTTTTTT.